The T cell receptor beta chain under discussion was sequenced for a study of CD8 T cells in Susac syndrome. Random hexamers were used to reverse transcribe 0.5 to 1 ug of RNA. Amplification of TCR beta CDR3 by immunoSEQ multiplex PCR spanned 54 Vbeta and 13 Jbeta. TCRdb re-derived calls from the immunoSEQ multiplex PCR reads in MiXCR, one entry per CDR3 protein. The repertoire holds a few hundred thousand distinct CDR3 sequences, approximately 85% seen once, with around 0.21% in the top ten. The study, taken as a whole, reports: By the study's own acknowledgment, its TCR sequencing and HLA analysis included relatively few individuals.

Blood CD8+ and CD4+ T cells underwent high-throughput TCR beta sequencing. Multiple sclerosis controls were treatment-naive patients with stable or active relapsing-remitting disease. The CDR3 covers 18 residues. V dropped 3 bases and J dropped 1; count of bases not matched to a gene: 7. Germline lookup yields CDR1 MRHNA and CDR2 SNTAGT. Notes on this clonotype: Its specificity is unknown.

The chain links TRBV6-4 to TRBJ2-6; 9 positions agree with TRBD1. The clonotype comes from a human donor with multiple sclerosis. The source material was CD8+ T cells from PBMCs. CDR3 protein: CASSEQGASWSGANVLTF. CDR3 nucleotides: TGTGCCAGCAGTGAACAGGGGGCGTCCTGGTCTGGGGCCAACGTCCTGACTTTC.